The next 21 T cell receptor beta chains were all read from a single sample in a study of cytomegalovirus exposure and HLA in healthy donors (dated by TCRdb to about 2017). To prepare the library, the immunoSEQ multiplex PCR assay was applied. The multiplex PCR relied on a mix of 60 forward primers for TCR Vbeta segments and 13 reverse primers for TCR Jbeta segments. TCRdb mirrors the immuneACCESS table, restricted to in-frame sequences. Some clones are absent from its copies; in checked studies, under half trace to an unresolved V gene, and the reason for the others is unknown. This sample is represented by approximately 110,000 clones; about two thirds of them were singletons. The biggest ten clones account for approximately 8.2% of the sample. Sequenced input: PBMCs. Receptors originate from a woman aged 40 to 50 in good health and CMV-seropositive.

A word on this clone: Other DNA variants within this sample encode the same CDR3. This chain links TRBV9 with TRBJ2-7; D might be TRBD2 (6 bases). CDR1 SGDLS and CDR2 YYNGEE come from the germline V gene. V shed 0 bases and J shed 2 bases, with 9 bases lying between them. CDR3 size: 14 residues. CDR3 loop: CASSVGGVPYEQYF. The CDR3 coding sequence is TGTGCCAGCAGCGTAGGGGGGGTCCCCTACGAGCAGTACTTC.

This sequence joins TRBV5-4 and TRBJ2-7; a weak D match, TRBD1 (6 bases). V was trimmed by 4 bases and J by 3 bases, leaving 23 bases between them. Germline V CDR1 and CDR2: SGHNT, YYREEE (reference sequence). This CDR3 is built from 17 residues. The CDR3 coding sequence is TGTGCCAGCAGCCCCCACACCAGCAGGGGATTCTTCTACGAGCAGTACTTC. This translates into CASSPHTSRGFFYEQYF.

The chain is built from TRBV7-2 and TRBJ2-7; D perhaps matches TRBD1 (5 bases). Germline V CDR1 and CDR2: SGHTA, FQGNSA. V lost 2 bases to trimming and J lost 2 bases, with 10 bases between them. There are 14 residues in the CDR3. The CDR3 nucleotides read TGTGCCAGCAGCTTATTTAGGGGCCCCTACGAGCAGTACTTC. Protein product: CASSLFRGPYEQYF.

The DNA for the CDR3 is TGTGCCAGTAGCGTCACCTCTAGCGGGGGGGGCAATGAGCAGTTCTTC. Translating it yields CASSVTSSGGGNEQFF. This chain joins TRBV19 and TRBJ2-1, with TRBD2 identical over 12 bases. V gave up 6 bases and J gave up 6 bases; unmatched junction bases: 9. CDR1 and CDR2 (germline): LNHDA, SQIVND (reference sequence). The CDR3 is made up of 16 amino acids.

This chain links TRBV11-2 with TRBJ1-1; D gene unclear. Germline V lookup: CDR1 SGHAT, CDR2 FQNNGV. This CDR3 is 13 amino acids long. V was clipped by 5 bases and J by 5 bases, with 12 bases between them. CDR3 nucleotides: TGTGCCAGCAGCCCCTCCGTGAGAACTGAAGCTTTCTTT. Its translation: CASSPSVRTEAFF. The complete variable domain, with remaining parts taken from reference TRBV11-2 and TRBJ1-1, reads EAGVAQSPRYKIIEKRQSVAFWCNPISGHATLYWYQQILGQGPKLLIQFQNNGVVDDSQLPKDRFSAERLKGVDSTLKIQPAKLEDSAVYLCASSPSVRTEAFFGQGTRLTVV.

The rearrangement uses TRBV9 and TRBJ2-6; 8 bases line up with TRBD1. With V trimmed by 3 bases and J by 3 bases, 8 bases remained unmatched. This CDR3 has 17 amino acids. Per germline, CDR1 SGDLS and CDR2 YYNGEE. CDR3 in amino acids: CASSGFQGAGGANVLTF. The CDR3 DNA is TGTGCCAGCAGCGGCTTCCAGGGGGCGGGTGGGGCCAACGTCCTGACTTTC.

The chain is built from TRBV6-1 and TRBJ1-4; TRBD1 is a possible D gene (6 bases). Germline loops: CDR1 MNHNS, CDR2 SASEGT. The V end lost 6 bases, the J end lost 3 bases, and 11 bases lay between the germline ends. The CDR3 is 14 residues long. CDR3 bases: TGTGCCAGCAGGCAGGGGATGGCTAATGAAAAACTGTTTTTT. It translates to CASRQGMANEKLFF.

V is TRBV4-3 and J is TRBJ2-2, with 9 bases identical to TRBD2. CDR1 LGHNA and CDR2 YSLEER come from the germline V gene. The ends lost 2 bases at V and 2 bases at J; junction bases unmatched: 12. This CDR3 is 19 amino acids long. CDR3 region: CASSQLHSSGTSNTGELFF. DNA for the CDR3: TGCGCCAGCAGCCAACTGCATTCTAGCGGGACAAGTAACACCGGGGAGCTGTTTTTT.

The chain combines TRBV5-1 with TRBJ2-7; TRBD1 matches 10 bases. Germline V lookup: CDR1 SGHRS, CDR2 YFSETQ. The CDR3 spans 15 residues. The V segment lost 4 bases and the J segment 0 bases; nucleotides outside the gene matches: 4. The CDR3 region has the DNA TGCGCCAGCAGCGACCGGGACAGGGGCTCCTACGAGCAGTACTTC. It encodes CASSDRDRGSYEQYF.

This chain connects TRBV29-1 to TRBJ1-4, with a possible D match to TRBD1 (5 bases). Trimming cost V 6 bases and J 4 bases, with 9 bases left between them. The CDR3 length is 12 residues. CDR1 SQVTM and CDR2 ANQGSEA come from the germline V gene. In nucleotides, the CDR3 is TGCAGCGTGGGGACTATTAATGAAAAACTGTTTTTT. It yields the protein CSVGTINEKLFF.

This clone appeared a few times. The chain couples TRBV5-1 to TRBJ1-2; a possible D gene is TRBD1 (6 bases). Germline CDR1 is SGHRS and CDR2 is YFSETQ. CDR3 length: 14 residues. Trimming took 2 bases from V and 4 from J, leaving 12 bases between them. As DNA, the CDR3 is TGCGCCAGCAGCTTCCCCGGACAGACCTATGGCTACACCTTC. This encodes CASSFPGQTYGYTF.

CDR3 region: CASSLLIGGKETQYF. The CDR3 nucleotides read TGTGCCAGCAGTTTATTAATCGGCGGAAAAGAGACCCAGTACTTC. The gene calls are TRBV28 and TRBJ2-5; D gene uncertain. CDR3 length: 15 amino acids. V was shortened by 1 base and J by 3 bases, with 12 bases between the two germline ends. Germline loops: CDR1 MDHEN, CDR2 SYDVKM.

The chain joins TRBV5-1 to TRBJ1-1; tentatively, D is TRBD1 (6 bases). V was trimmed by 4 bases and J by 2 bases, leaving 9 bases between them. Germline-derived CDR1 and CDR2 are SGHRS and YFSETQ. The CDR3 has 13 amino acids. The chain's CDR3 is CASSRTDNTEAFF. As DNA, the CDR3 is TGCGCCAGCAGCCGGACAGATAACACTGAAGCTTTCTTT.

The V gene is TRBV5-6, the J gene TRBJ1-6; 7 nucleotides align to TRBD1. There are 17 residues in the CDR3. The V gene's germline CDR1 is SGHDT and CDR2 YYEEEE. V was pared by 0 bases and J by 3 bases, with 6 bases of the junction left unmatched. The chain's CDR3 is CASSLVTGALYNSPLHF. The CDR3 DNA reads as TGTGCCAGCAGCTTGGTTACAGGGGCTCTCTATAATTCACCCCTCCACTTT.

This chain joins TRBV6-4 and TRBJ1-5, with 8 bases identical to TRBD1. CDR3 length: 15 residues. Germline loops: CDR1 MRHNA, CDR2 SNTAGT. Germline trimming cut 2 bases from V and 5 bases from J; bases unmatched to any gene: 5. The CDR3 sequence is CASSDRQGSYQPQHF. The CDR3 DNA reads TGTGCCAGCAGTGACCGACAGGGGTCATATCAGCCCCAGCATTTT.

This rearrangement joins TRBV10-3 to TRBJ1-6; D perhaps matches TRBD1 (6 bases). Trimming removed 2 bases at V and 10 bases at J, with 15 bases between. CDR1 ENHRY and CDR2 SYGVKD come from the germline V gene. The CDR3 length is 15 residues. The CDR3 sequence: CAISEGDNSVSPLHF. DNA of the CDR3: TGTGCCATCAGTGAGGGGGACAATTCGGTCTCACCCCTCCACTTT.

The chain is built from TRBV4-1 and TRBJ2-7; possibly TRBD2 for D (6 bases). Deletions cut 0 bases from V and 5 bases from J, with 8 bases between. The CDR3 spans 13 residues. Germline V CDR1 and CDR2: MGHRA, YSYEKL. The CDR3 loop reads CASSQDPSDEQYF. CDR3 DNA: TGCGCCAGCAGCCAAGATCCTAGCGACGAGCAGTACTTC.

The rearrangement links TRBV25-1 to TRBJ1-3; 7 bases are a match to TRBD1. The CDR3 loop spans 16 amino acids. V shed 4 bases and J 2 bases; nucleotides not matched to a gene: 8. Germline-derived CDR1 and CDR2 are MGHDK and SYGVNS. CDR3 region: CASSGAGGSAGNTIYF. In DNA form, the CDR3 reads TGTGCCAGCAGTGGGGCAGGGGGATCTGCTGGAAACACCATATATTTT.

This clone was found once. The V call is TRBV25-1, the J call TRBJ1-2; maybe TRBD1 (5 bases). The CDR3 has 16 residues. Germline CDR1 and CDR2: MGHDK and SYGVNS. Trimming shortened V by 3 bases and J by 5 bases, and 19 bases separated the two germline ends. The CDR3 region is CASSEAGRPEGYGYTF. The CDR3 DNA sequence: TGTGCCAGCAGTGAGGCGGGACGTCCAGAAGGGTATGGCTACACCTTC.

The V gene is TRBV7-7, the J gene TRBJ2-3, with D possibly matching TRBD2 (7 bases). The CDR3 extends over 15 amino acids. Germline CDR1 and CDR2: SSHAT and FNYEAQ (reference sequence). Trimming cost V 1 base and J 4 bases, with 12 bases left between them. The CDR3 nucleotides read TGTGCCAGCAGCTTAGTGGGGGGGCCGGCAGATACGCAGTATTTT. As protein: CASSLVGGPADTQYF.

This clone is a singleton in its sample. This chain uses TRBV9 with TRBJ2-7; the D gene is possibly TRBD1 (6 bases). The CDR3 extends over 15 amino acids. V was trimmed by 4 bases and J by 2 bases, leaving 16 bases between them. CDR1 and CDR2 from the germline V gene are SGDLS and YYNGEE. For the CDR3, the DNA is TGTGCCAGCAGCCCGGGACACAAGGTCACCTACGAGCAGTACTTC. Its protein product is CASSPGHKVTYEQYF.